This TCR beta chain is from a study of blood T cell repertoires in COVID-19. In germline, CDR1 is GTSNPN, CDR2 SVGIG (reference sequence). The CDR3 extends over 10 amino acids. The ends were cut back, 5 bases at V and 7 bases at J, with 8 bases in the middle. Data came from immunoSEQ multiplex PCR; TCRdb stores just in-frame clones and leaves some out. Of about 98,000 clones listed, around 90% are singletons. The sample was peripheral blood. This chain joins TRBV30 and TRBJ1-2; D is uncertain. This clonotype was sampled from a woman aged 45 to 65 with COVID-19, enrolled during active disease. The CDR3: CAWGPGGYTF. The CDR3 DNA follows: TGTGCCTGGGGGCCAGGTGGCTACACCTTC.